This TCR beta chain was recorded in a study of T cells in Graves' hyperthyroidism and ophthalmopathy. V shed 3 bases and J 5 bases; nucleotides not matched to a gene: 7. The CDR3 covers 14 residues. Germline V gives CDR1 SGHRS, CDR2 YFSETQ. Amplified TCR beta CDR3 regions came from RNA transcripts. TCR CDR3 underwent first-round RT-PCR with the HTBI primer set. TCRdb independently ran MiXCR on the multiplex PCR reads; one entry per CDR3 protein. The sample has about 660,000 distinct CDR3 sequences, over 40% seen once; the top ten hold approximately 7.2%. The sequenced sample consisted of peripheral blood or thyroid tissue (not recorded which). This chain connects TRBV5-1 to TRBJ2-7; 8 bases are a match to TRBD2. This TCR was sampled from an adult man with Graves' disease, either hyperthyroidism or ophthalmopathy (not recorded which). In DNA form, the CDR3 reads TGCGCCAGCAGCTCCCGACTAGCGCACGACGAGCAGTACTTC. The encoded protein is CASSSRLAHDEQYF.